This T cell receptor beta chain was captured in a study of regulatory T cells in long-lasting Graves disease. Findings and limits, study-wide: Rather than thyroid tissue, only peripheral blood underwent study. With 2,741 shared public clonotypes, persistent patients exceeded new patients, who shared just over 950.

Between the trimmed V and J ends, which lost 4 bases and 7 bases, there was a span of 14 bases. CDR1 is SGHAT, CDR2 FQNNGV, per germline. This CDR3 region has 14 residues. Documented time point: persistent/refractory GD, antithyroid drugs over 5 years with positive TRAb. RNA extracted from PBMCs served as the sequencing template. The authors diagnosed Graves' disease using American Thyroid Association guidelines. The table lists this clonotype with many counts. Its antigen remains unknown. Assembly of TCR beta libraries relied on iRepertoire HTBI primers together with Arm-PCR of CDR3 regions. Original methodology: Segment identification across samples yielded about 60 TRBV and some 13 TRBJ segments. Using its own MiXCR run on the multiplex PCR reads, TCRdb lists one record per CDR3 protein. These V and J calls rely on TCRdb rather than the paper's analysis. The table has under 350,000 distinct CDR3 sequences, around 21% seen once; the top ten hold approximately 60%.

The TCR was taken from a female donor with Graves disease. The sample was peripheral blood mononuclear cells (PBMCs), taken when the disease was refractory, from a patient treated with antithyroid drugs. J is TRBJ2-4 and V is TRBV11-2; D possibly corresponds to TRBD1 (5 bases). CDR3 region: CASSSVQGHNIQYF. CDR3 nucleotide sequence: TGTGCCAGCAGCTCGGTGCAGGGTCACAACATTCAGTACTTC.